One sample yielded the 17 T cell receptor beta chains listed below, sequenced in a study of a mutant IDH1 vaccine in newly diagnosed glioma. Time point reported: week 35, safety follow-up. Doses of 300 ug of mutant IDH1 20-mer peptide were given with topical imiquimod. These receptors' targets are unknown. Generated by immunoSEQ multiplex PCR, the TCRdb table keeps only in-frame clones and is missing some. The sample yields 41,000 or so clones, roughly nine tenths seen once. The material was PBMCs, obtained from a glioma patient whose treatment included an IDH1 peptide vaccine. All receptors come from a man in his forties with glioma.

The chain carries TRBV4-1 and TRBJ1-5, with 8 bases fitting TRBD1. Per germline, CDR1 MGHRA and CDR2 YSYEKL. V shed 0 bases and J 4 bases; nucleotides not matched to a gene: 5. The CDR3 is made up of 16 amino acids. The CDR3 DNA reads as TGCGCCAGCAGCCAAGATTCGACAGGGGCGAATCAGCCCCAGCATTTT. It specifies CASSQDSTGANQPQHF.

The J gene is TRBJ1-5, the V gene TRBV6-5, with D possibly TRBD1 on 5 matching bases. Trimming left V 5 bases short and J 6 bases short, with 11 bases between. CDR3 length: 13 residues. CDR1 and CDR2 (germline): MNHEY, SVGAGI. The CDR3 is CASSPPGGQPQHF. DNA of the CDR3: TGTGCCAGCAGTCCACCGGGGGGTCAGCCCCAGCATTTT.

The chain is built from TRBV5-1 and TRBJ1-2, with TRBD1 matching over 7 bases. The germline V gene has CDR1 SGHRS and CDR2 YFSETQ. V lost 0 bases and J lost 4; bases outside the gene matches: 9. This CDR3 has 16 residues. The CDR3 protein is CASSLDPDRARYGYTF. For the CDR3, the DNA is TGCGCCAGCAGCTTGGACCCCGACAGGGCTCGCTATGGCTACACCTTC.

The chain joins TRBV6-6 to TRBJ1-1, with D perhaps matching TRBD1 (5 bases). In germline, CDR1 is MNHNY, CDR2 SVGAGI (reference sequence). The V and J ends lost 6 bases and 0 bases respectively, with 11 bases between them. This CDR3 has 14 amino acids. For the CDR3, the DNA is TGTGCCAGCAGGCGGGACGGCATGAACACTGAAGCTTTCTTT. Translation gives CASRRDGMNTEAFF.

The chain combines TRBV27 with TRBJ2-2, with unresolved D. The ends were cut back, 4 bases at V and 3 bases at J, with 15 bases in the middle. Germline assignment: CDR1 MNHEY and CDR2 SMNVEV (reference sequence). The CDR3 runs to 16 residues. The CDR3 region is CASSYIGFADTGELFF. In DNA form, the CDR3 reads TGTGCCAGCAGTTATATTGGGTTTGCGGACACCGGGGAGCTGTTTTTT.

The chain is built from TRBV7-9 and TRBJ1-2; no definite D call. The CDR3 length is 13 residues. CDR1 is SEHNR, CDR2 FQNEAQ, per germline (reference sequence). The ends were cut back, 5 bases at V and 8 bases at J, with 15 bases in the middle. The DNA of the CDR3 is TGTGCCAGCAGCCCCAGTTCCGGTCGGGGCTACACCTTC. It encodes CASSPSSGRGYTF. Together with reference TRBV7-9 and TRBJ1-2, the CDR3 gives the full variable domain: DTGVSQNPRHKITKRGQNVTFRCDPISEHNRLYWYRQTLGQGPEFLTYFQNEAQLEKSRLLSDRFSAERPKGSFSTLEIQRTEQGDSAMYLCASSPSSGRGYTFGSGTRLTVV.

V and J are TRBV7-3 and TRBJ2-3; D call uncertain. CDR1 is SGHTA, CDR2 FQGTGA, per germline. The germline V and J ends were trimmed by 2 bases and 5 bases, with 14 bases remaining between them. The CDR3 sequence is 15 residues long. This chain's CDR3 is CASSLPPLAQDTQYF. The CDR3 DNA reads as TGTGCCAGCAGCTTACCCCCCCTGGCGCAAGATACGCAGTATTTT.

This clone has just a few counts. This chain uses TRBV7-9 with TRBJ2-2, with TRBD1 matching over 9 bases. This CDR3 is 14 amino acids long. Germline loops: CDR1 SEHNR, CDR2 FQNEAQ (reference sequence). Trimming removed 5 bases from V and 6 bases from J; junction bases left unmatched: 4. The CDR3 sequence is CASSRQGDAGELFF. For the CDR3, the DNA is TGTGCCAGCAGCAGACAGGGGGACGCCGGGGAGCTGTTTTTT. The full variable domain, completed using reference TRBV7-9 and TRBJ2-2, is DTGVSQNPRHKITKRGQNVTFRCDPISEHNRLYWYRQTLGQGPEFLTYFQNEAQLEKSRLLSDRFSAERPKGSFSTLEIQRTEQGDSAMYLCASSRQGDAGELFFGEGSRLTVL.

The count of this clone is one. V is TRBV27 and J is TRBJ2-6, with D unresolved. This CDR3 contains 13 residues. Germline V gives CDR1 MNHEY, CDR2 SMNVEV (reference sequence). Trimming stripped 6 bases from V and 12 bases from J, with 15 bases between. The CDR3 loop reads CASRPLFNGVLTF. CDR3 coding DNA: TGTGCCAGCAGGCCCCTATTCAACGGCGTCCTGACTTTC.

CDR3 nucleotides: TGCGCCAGCAGCCAGAGGGGAGTGACAGGGAGAACTGAAGCTTTCTTT. It translates to CASSQRGVTGRTEAFF. The rearrangement links TRBV4-1 to TRBJ1-1, with TRBD1 identical over 7 bases. Germline-derived CDR1 and CDR2 are MGHRA and YSYEKL. The CDR3 length is 16 residues. Trimming took 3 bases from V and 5 from J; bases not matched to a gene: 12.

The gene calls are TRBV7-9 and TRBJ1-4; D perhaps matches TRBD1 (5 bases). This CDR3 contains 16 residues. V was shortened by 4 bases and J by 4 bases, with 16 bases between the two germline ends. Germline V gene lookup returns CDR1 SEHNR and CDR2 FQNEAQ (reference sequence). CDR3 DNA sequence: TGTGCCAGCAGCTATCCGGGGGGAGGAGATAATGAAAAACTGTTTTTT. Protein sequence: CASSYPGGGDNEKLFF.

This chain joins TRBV19 and TRBJ2-2, with D perhaps matching TRBD1 (5 bases). The CDR3 runs to 16 residues. Trimming pared 5 bases from V and 4 bases from J, leaving 17 bases between. Germline CDR1 and CDR2: LNHDA and SQIVND (reference sequence). The CDR3 coding sequence is TGTGCCAGTAGTGGTTATTCAGGGATGTCCACCGGGGAGCTGTTTTTT. As protein: CASSGYSGMSTGELFF.

The CDR3 spells CASNGGIQETQYF. In DNA form, the CDR3 reads TGTGCCTCCAATGGCGGCATCCAAGAGACCCAGTACTTC. The chain carries TRBV10-3 and TRBJ2-5, with unresolved D. The germline V gene encodes CDR1 ENHRY and CDR2 SYGVKD. This CDR3 is built from 13 residues. The V end lost 11 bases, the J end lost 1 base, and 14 bases lay between the germline ends.

The chain links TRBV5-6 to TRBJ2-3; TRBD2 agrees at 13 bases. The CDR3 is made up of 16 amino acids. Per germline, CDR1 SGHDT and CDR2 YYEEEE. V lost 4 bases and J lost 7; bases outside the gene matches: 9. The CDR3 here is CASSRTKGTSGNTQYF. CDR3 in DNA: TGTGCCAGCAGCCGCACGAAAGGGACTAGCGGGAATACGCAGTATTTT.

The chain uses TRBV9 and TRBJ2-1; either TRBD1 or TRBD2 may fit D (5 bases each). V lost 7 bases and J lost 3, with 20 bases in between. The CDR3 contains 16 residues. CDR1 is SGDLS, CDR2 YYNGEE, per germline. In DNA, the CDR3 is TGTGCCAGCGCCAAACCCGGGACGGGATTCTACAATGAGCAGTTCTTC. Encoded protein: CASAKPGTGFYNEQFF.

This clone was seen just once. The rearrangement uses TRBV10-2 and TRBJ2-1; a weak D match, TRBD2 (7 bases). Germline CDR1 and CDR2: WSHSY and SAAADI. V dropped 0 bases and J dropped 7 bases, with 13 bases sitting between them. The CDR3 runs to 15 residues. CDR3 region: CASSESGGAGNEQFF. The CDR3, as DNA: TGCGCCAGCAGTGAGTCGGGGGGGGCCGGGAATGAGCAGTTCTTC.

The chain employs TRBV6-1 and TRBJ2-7; the match to TRBD1 covers 8 bases. Trimming at V came to 2 bases and at J to 7 bases, leaving 13 bases not matched to a gene. Germline CDR1 is MNHNS and CDR2 is SASEGT. This CDR3 spans 16 amino acids. The chain's CDR3 is CASSELSGRTGREQYV. Written as DNA, the CDR3 is TGTGCCAGCAGTGAATTATCCGGGCGGACAGGGAGGGAGCAGTACGTC.